This T cell receptor beta chain emerged from a study of blood T cell repertoires in COVID-19. The wider study: The origin of the acute and convalescent COVID-19 samples was the United States, Italy and Spain.

Authors' methods: Amplification from reference gene primers served as the basis for estimated nucleated cell counts. Repertoires were generated with immunoSEQ multiplex PCR, while TCRdb's copy carries only in-frame clones and drops some. V and J calls and clone size follow that table, whereas D and trimming were derived from the DNA. This table holds 150,000 to 200,000 clones, 87% found once. This CDR3 spans 17 amino acids. The V gene end was trimmed by 4 bases and the J gene end by 4 bases; junction bases not matched to a gene: 12. Germline V gene data show CDR1 as PRHDT and CDR2 as FYEKMQ (reference sequence).

The sequenced material came from peripheral blood. The origin of this receptor is a woman aged 50 to 60 with acute or convalescent COVID-19. The J gene is TRBJ1-2, the V gene TRBV13; 10 nucleotides line up with TRBD1. CDR3 bases: TGTGCCAGCAGCTCATCGGGACAGGGGTACCTTAGCTATGGCTACACCTTC. Encoded protein: CASSSSGQGYLSYGYTF.